A selection of T cell receptor beta chains follows, all from one sample in a study of blood T cell repertoires in COVID-19. Assay used: immunoSEQ multiplex PCR; TCRdb lists only in-frame clones, some missing. The sample lists about 100,000 clones; approximately 90% were seen once. Sequencing was performed on peripheral blood. These receptors all come from a man in his fifties or sixties with active COVID-19. CDR3s include the opening cysteine and the closing phenylalanine or tryptophan. D genes are given only for firm matches. Expanded clones are given a class, and other clones once, few, many or no size at all.

TRBJ1-1	NA	14	TRBV7-2	NA	TGTGCCAGCAGCTTAAGGGGTATAAACACTGAAGCTTTCTTT	CASSLRGINTEAFF
TRBJ2-1	TRBD2	16	TRBV7-7	NA	TGTGCCAGCAGCTATAGTTTGACTAGCAACTACAATGAGCAGTTCTTC	CASSYSLTSNYNEQFF
TRBJ2-2	NA	15	TRBV5-1	NA	TGCGCCAGCAGCCCCCGCGGTCCGAACACCGGGGAGCTGTTTTTT	CASSPRGPNTGELFF
TRBJ1-1	TRBD1	14	TRBV27	NA	TGTGCCAGCAGCAGGGACAGGGTCTTCACTGAAGCTTTCTTT	CASSRDRVFTEAFF
TRBJ1-2	TRBD1	13	TRBV14	NA	TGTGCCAGCAGTCAACAGGGGTGCTATGGCTACACCTTC	CASSQQGCYGYTF
TRBJ2-5	TRBD1	12	TRBV29-1	NA	TGCAGCGTCGGACAGGCCCAAGAGACCCAGTACTTC	CSVGQAQETQYF
TRBJ2-2	NA	14	TRBV27	once	TGTGCCAGCAGTTTATTAATGGGCCACGGGGAGCTGTTTTTT	CASSLLMGHGELFF
TRBJ2-3	NA	11	TRBV12-5	NA	TGTGCTAGTGCGGCGGCGGATACGCAGTATTTT	CASAAADTQYF
TRBJ1-4	NA	18	TRBV12-5	NA	TGTGCTAGTGGTTTGGGACAGGTTAAGTTTGGGGCTAATGAAAAACTGTTTTTT	CASGLGQVKFGANEKLFF
TRBJ2-2	TRBD1	15	TRBV25-1	NA	TGTGCCAGCAGTACACGGACAGGGGGTACCGGGGAGCTGTTTTTT	CASSTRTGGTGELFF
TRBJ1-1	NA	11	TRBV4-1	NA	TGCGCCAGCAGCGGTGGTCTCGGAGCTTTCTTT	CASSGGLGAFF
TRBJ1-2	NA	11	TRBV20-1	NA	TGCAGTGCTAGCAGGGGTGGGGGCTACACCTTC	CSASRGGGYTF
TRBJ1-5	NA	15	TRBV7-2	NA	TGTGCCAGCAGCAACATGGGCAGCCAGAATCAGCCCCAGCATTTT	CASSNMGSQNQPQHF
TRBJ2-3	TRBD2	16	TRBV6-2/TRBV6-3	NA	TGTGCCAGCAGTAAACTAGCGGGGGGACTCACAGATACGCAGTATTTT	CASSKLAGGLTDTQYF
TRBJ2-1	TRBD2	21	TRBV15	NA	TGTGCCACCAGCAGACCCAAAGGAAGTAGCGGGAGGGCCCTCAGGGGAAACGAGCAGTTCTTC	CATSRPKGSSGRALRGNEQFF
TRBJ2-3	TRBD1	15	TRBV4-2	NA	TGTGCCAGCAGCGAAGGACAGGGAGGCACAGATACGCAGTATTTT	CASSEGQGGTDTQYF
TRBJ1-3	NA	14	TRBV7-9	NA	TGTGCCAGCAGCTTAGAGAGTACTGGAAACACCATATATTTT	CASSLESTGNTIYF
TRBJ1-2	NA	12	TRBV11-2	NA	TGTGCCAGCAGCTTAGACCGCTATGGCTACACCTTC	CASSLDRYGYTF
TRBJ2-2	TRBD1	15	TRBV5-1	NA	TGCGCCAGCAGCTTAAGGACAGGGAACACCGGGGAGCTGTTTTTT	CASSLRTGNTGELFF
TRBJ2-3	NA	15	TRBV11-2	once	TGTGCCAGCAGCCAAAGGACTATACCCACAGATACGCAGTATTTT	CASSQRTIPTDTQYF
TRBJ1-1	TRBD1	14	TRBV6-6	NA	TGTGCCAGCAGTCGGACAGGGGAGAACACTGAAGCTTTCTTT	CASSRTGENTEAFF
TRBJ1-1	NA	15	TRBV3-1/TRBV3-2	NA	TGTGCCAGCAGCCAAGTGAGGCTAAAGAACACTGAAGCTTTCTTT	CASSQVRLKNTEAFF
TRBJ1-2	NA	14	TRBV7-3	NA	TGTGCCAGCAGAGCAGGGTTTGAGGCAGGAGGCTACACCTTC	CASRAGFEAGGYTF
TRBJ2-5	NA	15	TRBV11-3	NA	TGTGCCAGCAGCCCTCGCAGGGTGGCCCAAGAGACCCAGTACTTC	CASSPRRVAQETQYF
TRBJ2-1	NA	16	TRBV7-2	NA	TGTGCCAGCAGCTTAGCGCTAGGGCGGGGCTACAATGAGCAGTTCTTC	CASSLALGRGYNEQFF
TRBJ2-3	NA	13	TRBV5-1	NA	TGCGCCAGCAGCTTGGCCGGGACAGATACGCAGTATTTT	CASSLAGTDTQYF
TRBJ1-3	NA	15	TRBV4-1	NA	TGCGCCAGCAGCCAAGAGGTGGACACTATCAACACCATATATTTT	CASSQEVDTINTIYF
TRBJ2-2	NA	14	TRBV4-1	NA	TGCGCCAGCAGCCAAGAAAGCGCGGGGCGGGAGCTGTTTTTT	CASSQESAGRELFF
TRBJ2-1	NA	16	TRBV7-2	NA	TGTGCCAGCAGCTTAGTGGGGCTGAGCTCCTACAATGAGCAGTTCTTC	CASSLVGLSSYNEQFF
TRBJ1-2	NA	14	TRBV19	NA	TGTGCCAGTAGTATTGGTTCGACAGTCCATGGCTACACCTTC	CASSIGSTVHGYTF
TRBJ2-3	NA	16	TRBV15	NA	TGTGCCACCAGCAGAAGGTCAAACCTAGACACAGATACGCAGTATTTT	CATSRRSNLDTDTQYF
TRBJ1-2	NA	12	TRBV3-1/TRBV3-2	NA	TGTGCCAGCAGACCCGCAGGGGAAGGCTACACCTTC	CASRPAGEGYTF
TRBJ2-5	TRBD2	17	TRBV7-2	NA	TGTGCCAGCAGCTTCGCCGGGACTAGCGGACCCCAAGAGACCCAGTACTTC	CASSFAGTSGPQETQYF
TRBJ2-1	TRBD2	16	TRBV5-1	NA	TGCGCCAGCAGCTGGCTAGCGGGAGAAGTTCCCCATGAGCAGTTCTTC	CASSWLAGEVPHEQFF
TRBJ1-2	NA	13	TRBV5-4	NA	TGTGCCAGCACCATACATACTAACTATGGCTACACCTTC	CASTIHTNYGYTF
TRBJ1-3	TRBD1	16	TRBV2	NA	TGTGCCAGCAATGGACAGGGGGCGGTGTCCGGAAACACCATATATTTT	CASNGQGAVSGNTIYF
TRBJ1-2	TRBD1	14	TRBV5-1	NA	TGCGCCAGCAGCTTGGGGGACAGCAGCATCGGCTACACCTTC	CASSLGDSSIGYTF
TRBJ2-3	NA	13	TRBV6-4	NA	TGTGCCAGCAGTGAACAGGCGAAAGATACGCAGTATTTT	CASSEQAKDTQYF
TRBJ1-1	NA	14	TRBV7-3	once	TGTGCCAGCAGCTTATCAGGGTGGAACACTGAAGCTTTCTTT	CASSLSGWNTEAFF
TRBJ1-1	NA	11	TRBV12-3/TRBV12-4	NA	TGTGCCAGCAGCCCTAACACTGAAGCTTTCTTT	CASSPNTEAFF
TRBJ1-6	TRBD1	18	TRBV5-1	many	TGCGCCAGCAGCTTGGTCGTGGGTGTGACAGGGGGGAATTCACCCCTCCACTTT	CASSLVVGVTGGNSPLHF
TRBJ1-1	NA	17	TRBV25-1	NA	TGTGCCAGCAGTGAATATTTAGCCTCAGGGTTGGACACTGAAGCTTTCTTT	CASSEYLASGLDTEAFF
TRBJ2-1	TRBD2	16	TRBV6-5	NA	TGTGCCAGCAGTTACCTCGGGACTAGCAGGGTCAATGAGCAGTTCTTC	CASSYLGTSRVNEQFF
TRBJ1-3	NA	16	TRBV7-2	NA	TGTGCCAGCAGCTTAAGAGTTGGCGGGGCTGGAAACACCATATATTTT	CASSLRVGGAGNTIYF
TRBJ2-5	NA	15	TRBV15	NA	TGTGCCACCAGCAGAGCAGGACAGTACCAAGAGACCCAGTACTTC	CATSRAGQYQETQYF
TRBJ2-2	TRBD1	17	TRBV11-2	NA	TGTGCCAGCAGAGCCGCGAAGCCATCGACAGGGGCCGGGGAGCTGTTTTTT	CASRAAKPSTGAGELFF
TRBJ2-3	TRBD2	17	TRBV24-1	once	TGTGCCACCAGTGATTTTGGGCTAGCGGCAGACACAGATACGCAGTATTTT	CATSDFGLAADTDTQYF
TRBJ2-3	TRBD1	15	TRBV7-8	NA	TGTGCCAGCAGCTCAAGACAGGGGGTTCTGGATACGCAGTATTTT	CASSSRQGVLDTQYF
TRBJ1-2	NA	13	TRBV6-5	NA	TGTGCCAGCAGAGGCACCCCCCGGGGGGGCTACACCTTC	CASRGTPRGGYTF
TRBJ2-5	NA	15	TRBV18	NA	TGTGCCAGCTCACTGGGGGCTGGCGCCCAAGAGACCCAGTACTTC	CASSLGAGAQETQYF
TRBJ2-5	NA	14	TRBV18	NA	TGTGCCAGCTCACCACCGGGGCAAAGAGAGACCCAGTACTTC	CASSPPGQRETQYF
TRBJ2-2	NA	13	TRBV5-1	NA	TGCGCCAGCAGCTTCGGGGACACCGGGGAGCTGTTTTTT	CASSFGDTGELFF